The following is a TCR beta chain sequence with its context. Its antigen is currently unknown. This entry belongs to a study of human T cells and chemical hapten exposure. Trimming stripped 3 bases from V and 3 bases from J, with 9 bases between. From germline, CDR1 is DFQATT and CDR2 SNEGSKA (reference sequence). The CDR3 consists of 13 residues. Study-wide results and caveats: Unchanged with DPC sensitization were TCRs above 1 in 1000 frequency.

Unique molecular identifiers were attached to individual cDNA molecules within the library. TCRdb recomputed calls from the reads with MiXCR, one row per CDR3 protein. The data show about 120,000 distinct CDR3 sequences, approximately 9.3% seen once. Unfractionated whole blood served as the source for total RNA extraction. Sequenced sample: whole blood. This receptor was obtained from a human donor in good health. Some clones in this sample may be carry-over from other donors' samples. This chain joins TRBV20-1 and TRBJ1-5; no clear D gene. The CDR3 region has the DNA TGCAGTGCTAGTGTGGAAAACAATCAGCCCCAGCATTTT. It translates to CSASVENNQPQHF.